The present T cell receptor beta chain was sequenced within a study of T cell responses to AZD1222 COVID-19 vaccine. A note on this clone: Its target is unknown.

The table came from immunoSEQ multiplex PCR; TCRdb's copy has only in-frame clones and leaves some out. The data show about 85,000 clones, approximately 87% seen once. Findings of the study overall: White British people made up most donors, females outnumbered males, and clonal diversity was possibly underestimated. Spike-specific TCR breadth and depth were elevated following two AZD1222 doses.

Germline V CDR1 and CDR2: MDHEN, SYDVKM. V lost 7 bases, J lost 1 base, and 10 bases lay in between. CDR3 length: 14 amino acids. The sequencing used peripheral blood, collected on day 0 of AZD1222 vaccination. The receptor comes from an adult in good health. The V call is TRBV28, the J call TRBJ2-2, with D maybe TRBD2 (5 bases). Written as DNA, the CDR3 is TGTGCCAGCAAGCGGCCCGAGAACACCGGGGAGCTGTTTTTT. This gives the protein CASKRPENTGELFF.